This TCR beta chain was recorded in a study of shared clonotypes between healthy human individuals (dated by TCRdb to about 2020). About the study as a whole: Three men and a couple of women, aged 18 to 49 years, made up the cohort. Between about 0.9 and 9 billion PBMCs per donor were obtained by leukapheresis. Per donor, three plates each were used for CD4 naive and CD4 memory, two for CD8 naive, and one for CD8 memory. To estimate repertoire size and how much clonotypes are shared between individuals, the study performed deep sequencing of blood TCR repertoires from a handful of healthy adults. Libraries were prepared and TCR repertoires were sequenced by different laboratories using diverse techniques, in order to increase sequencing depth and limit assay-specific biases.

From V the trimming removes 7 bases and from J it removes 1 base, while the gene matches leave 7 bases of the junction unaccounted for. Taken from the germline V gene (reference sequence), the CDR1 and CDR2 loops are LNHDA and SQIVND. The CDR3 contains 15 residues, cysteine and phenylalanine counted. The read is trimmed to its CDR3 DNA, 45 bases read in frame from base 1. General findings and caveats noted by the study authors: Around 5.4% of naive CD4, roughly 3.5% of naive CD8, approximately 2% of memory CD4, and 0.4% of memory CD8 clonotypes were shared across several donors. Larger estimated clonotype richness was generally found for naive subsets than for memory subsets. The small number of donors limited the genetic and exposure-history diversity represented. Incomplete sequencing was indicated by rarefaction of sorted-subset datasets, despite the large sequencing depth. Sampling was limited to blood, and TCR repertoires in tissue likely differ from TCR repertoires in blood. Pairwise subsampling led to the expectation that sequencing depth would affect the degree of clonotype sharing among donors. Clonotypes shared by all four sorted-subset donors showed higher generation probabilities than non-shared clonotypes.

Donors were healthy HIV-negative adults with no recently reported acute infections or vaccinations. Only Caucasian adults living in Nashville, Tennessee, USA were represented among the donors. CD4+ T cells were enriched through magnetic negative selection, after which naive cells were positively selected on CD45RA and the remaining negative fraction served as the memory subset. Blood was obtained by leukapheresis, after which PBMCs were separated by Ficoll-Histopaque density gradient centrifugation and cryopreserved in liquid nitrogen vapor phase. Analytical flow cytometry was used to check the purity and quantity of each magnetically sorted T cell population. Genomic DNA was isolated from each sorted fraction and quantified by UV absorbance on a Nanodrop 2000c. As to this clone: It has no known antigen specificity. No clone much larger than this one lies a single base away; base qualities are absent.

Using the deep immunoSEQ assay, TCR CDR3 regions were amplified from genomic DNA by multiplex PCR. For each cell subset, the extracted genomic DNA was distributed evenly across all wells of several immunoSEQ 96-well plates, and each plate served as one replicate. Each replicate PCR for sorted subsets received roughly 200 ng genomic DNA, equal to tens of thousands of T cell genomes. Purified libraries were measured with a Qubit 3.0 fluorometer, size-checked on a Bioanalyzer 2100, and measured again with the KAPA Library Quantification kit. A separate single-read 150-cycle Illumina NextSeq 550 flow cell was used to sequence each immunoSEQ 96-well plate. Per the original workflow: Because the immunoSEQ output held only junctional sequences and lacked quality scores, the filtering could not match the filtering applied to full-length reads. Sequences were annotated with PyIR, a Python wrapper for IgBLAST v1.9, and V/J genes and CDR3 were assigned using IMGT germline references. Reads with weak V/J assignments (E-value above 1e-6), missing CDR3, stop codons, out-of-frame junctions, or ambiguous translated residues were removed. V3J clonotypes were defined as sequences sharing an identical inferred V gene, J gene, and CDR3 amino acid sequence. Percentage overlap between repertoires was computed as shared unique clonotypes divided by the size of the smaller repertoire. Repertoire richness was assessed with RTK rarefaction, the Chao1 estimator, and Recon v2.1 estimates of unobserved clonotypes. OLGA was used to compute generation probabilities for all TCRbeta clonotypes that the gDNA method yielded from several donors. TCRdb obtained this table from immuneACCESS and retained in-frame rearrangements with V and J assigned. These tables miss some clones; where compared with another copy, unresolved V genes account for less than half of the shortfall, and the remainder is unexplained. Clonal size and the V and J genes are those of that table, whereas D and trimming came from the DNA. The sample profile shows roughly 2.6 million clones; just over 90% of them were found once. The ten largest make up 0.13% to 0.15% of the sample.

The chain joins TRBV19 to TRBJ1-5; 7 bases in the middle match TRBD1. Sequencing was carried out using naive CD4+ T cells sorted from blood. The sample's cell subset or site label, decoded: CD45RA+ positively selected. The origin of this receptor is a man aged 18 to 30 in good health. The bases are TGTGCCAGTATATCAGGGGGGGCGAGCAATCAGCCCCAGCATTTT. Its translation is CASISGGASNQPQHF.